This T cell receptor (beta chain) was obtained from a study of cytomegalovirus exposure and HLA in healthy donors. Study background: Roughly 89 million unique TCR sequences came from HLA-typed donors in an early release. Study-level results: In a later analysis, HLA-C alleles had the fewest associated TCRs, DRB1 alleles the most.

In the case of this clone: What it binds is unknown.

Primers included in the PCR were 60 Vbeta and 13 Jbeta primers. Assay: immunoSEQ multiplex PCR; the TCRdb copy retains only in-frame clones and omits some. The sample includes over 95,000 clones, over 75% of them seen just once. Germline V gene sequence: CDR1 MDHEN, CDR2 SYDVKM. The V end was cut by 6 bases, the J end by 7 bases, with 21 bases between. The CDR3 consists of 15 residues. V usage is TRBV28 and J usage is TRBJ1-2, with a tentative D call TRBD1 (6 bases). Sequencing used PBMCs. This clonotype was obtained from a man in his forties in good health and CMV-seronegative. The CDR3 coding sequence is TGTGCCAGCAGCTATCCAAGGGGGGGGGCCGGTGGCTACACCTTC. Encoded protein: CASSYPRGGAGGYTF.